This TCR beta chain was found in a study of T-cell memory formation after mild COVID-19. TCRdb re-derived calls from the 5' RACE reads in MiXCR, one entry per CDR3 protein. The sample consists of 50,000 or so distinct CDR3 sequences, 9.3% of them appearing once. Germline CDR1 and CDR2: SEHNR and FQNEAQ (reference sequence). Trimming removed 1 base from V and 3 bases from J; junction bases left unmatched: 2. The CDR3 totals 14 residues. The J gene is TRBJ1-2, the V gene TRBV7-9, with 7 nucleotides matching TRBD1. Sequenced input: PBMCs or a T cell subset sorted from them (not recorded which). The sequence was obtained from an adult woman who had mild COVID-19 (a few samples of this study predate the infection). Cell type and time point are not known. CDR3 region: CASSLDRGDYGYTF. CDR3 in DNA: TGTGCCAGCAGCTTAGACAGGGGAGACTATGGCTACACCTTC.